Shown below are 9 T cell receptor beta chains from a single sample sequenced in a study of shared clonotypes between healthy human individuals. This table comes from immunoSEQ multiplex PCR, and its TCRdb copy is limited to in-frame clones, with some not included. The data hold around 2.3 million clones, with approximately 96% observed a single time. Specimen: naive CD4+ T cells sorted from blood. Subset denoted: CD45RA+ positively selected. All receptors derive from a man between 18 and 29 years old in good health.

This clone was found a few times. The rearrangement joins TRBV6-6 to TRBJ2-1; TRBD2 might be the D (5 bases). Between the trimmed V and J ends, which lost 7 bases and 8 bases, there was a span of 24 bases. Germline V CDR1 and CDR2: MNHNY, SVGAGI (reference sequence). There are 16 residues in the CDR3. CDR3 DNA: TGTGCCAGCACCGACTTTAGGGAGCCCGGGAAGGATGAGCAGTTCTTC. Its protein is CASTDFREPGKDEQFF.

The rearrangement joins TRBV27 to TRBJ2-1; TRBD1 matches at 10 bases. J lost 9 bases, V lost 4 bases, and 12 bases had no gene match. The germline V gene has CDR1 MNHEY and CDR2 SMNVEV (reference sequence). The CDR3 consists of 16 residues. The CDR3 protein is CASSYRTGGQSSEQFF. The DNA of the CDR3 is TGTGCCAGCAGTTATCGGACAGGGGGTCAATCAAGTGAGCAGTTCTTC.

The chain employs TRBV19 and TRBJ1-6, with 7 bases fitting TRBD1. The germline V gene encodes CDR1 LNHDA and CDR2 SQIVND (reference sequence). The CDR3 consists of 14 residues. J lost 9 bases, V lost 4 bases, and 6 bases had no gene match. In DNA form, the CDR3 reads TGTGCCAGTAGTACGACAGGGATAGGTTCACCCCTCCACTTT. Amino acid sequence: CASSTTGIGSPLHF.

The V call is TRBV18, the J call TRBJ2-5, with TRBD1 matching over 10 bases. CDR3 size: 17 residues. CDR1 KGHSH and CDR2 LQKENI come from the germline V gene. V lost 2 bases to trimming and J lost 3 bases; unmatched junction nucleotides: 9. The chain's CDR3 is CASSPIGPGTGEETQYF. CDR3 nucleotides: TGTGCCAGCTCACCAATCGGTCCCGGGACAGGGGAAGAGACCCAGTACTTC. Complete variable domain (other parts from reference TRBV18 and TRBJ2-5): NAGVMQNPRHLVRRRGQEARLRCSPMKGHSHVYWYRQLPEEGLKFMVYLQKENIIDESGMPKERFSAEFPKEGPSILRIQQVVRGDSAAYFCASSPIGPGTGEETQYFGPGTRLLVL.

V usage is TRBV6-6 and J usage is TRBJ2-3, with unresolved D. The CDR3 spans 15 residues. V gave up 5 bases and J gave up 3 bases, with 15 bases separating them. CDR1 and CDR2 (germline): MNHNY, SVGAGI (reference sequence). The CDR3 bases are TGTGCCAGCAGTCTGTCCCCGGTCGGAACAGATACGCAGTATTTT. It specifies CASSLSPVGTDTQYF.

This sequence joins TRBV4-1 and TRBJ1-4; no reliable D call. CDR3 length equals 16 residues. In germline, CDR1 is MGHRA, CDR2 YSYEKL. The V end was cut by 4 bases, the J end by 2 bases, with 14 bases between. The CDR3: CASSPSEGRTNEKLFF. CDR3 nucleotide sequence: TGCGCCAGCAGCCCCTCGGAGGGTAGGACTAATGAAAAACTGTTTTTT.

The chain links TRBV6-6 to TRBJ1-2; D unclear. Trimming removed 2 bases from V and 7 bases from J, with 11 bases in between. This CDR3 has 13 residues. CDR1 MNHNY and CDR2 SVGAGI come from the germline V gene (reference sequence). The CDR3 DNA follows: TGTGCCAGCAGTTACACCGGGGATGGTGGCTACACCTTC. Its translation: CASSYTGDGGYTF.

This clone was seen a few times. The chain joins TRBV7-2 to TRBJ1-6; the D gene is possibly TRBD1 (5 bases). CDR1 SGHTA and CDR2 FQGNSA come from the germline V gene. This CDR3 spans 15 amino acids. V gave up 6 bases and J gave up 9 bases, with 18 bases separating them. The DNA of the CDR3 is TGTGCCAGCAGTTTCGTGACAACCCAGGGTTCACCCCTCCACTTT. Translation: CASSFVTTQGSPLHF.

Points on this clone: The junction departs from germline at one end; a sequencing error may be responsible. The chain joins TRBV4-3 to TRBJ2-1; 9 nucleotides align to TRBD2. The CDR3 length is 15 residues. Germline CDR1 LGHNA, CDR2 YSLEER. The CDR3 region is CASSQAGGTYNEQFF. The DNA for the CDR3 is TGCGCCAGCAGTCAAGCGGGAGGAACGTACAATGAGCAGTTCTTC.